This entry lists 21 T cell receptor beta chains sequenced from one sample in a study of response to subunit inactivated influenza vaccine. TCRdb used MiXCR to reprocess the RT-PCR reads, holding one entry per CDR3 protein. The repertoire holds approximately 680,000 distinct CDR3 sequences, with about 15% as singletons. The material sequenced was PBMCs from blood, taken 12 days after vaccination. These receptor sequences come from a man in his forties or fifties who received an inactivated influenza vaccine.

This clonotype was seen at least ten times. V usage is TRBV4-1 and J usage is TRBJ2-3; 13 nucleotides line up with TRBD2. V trimming: 3 bases; J trimming: 3 bases; junction bases outside the gene matches: 6. This CDR3 comprises 17 residues. Germline V gives CDR1 MGHRA, CDR2 YSYEKL. The CDR3, as DNA: TGCGCCAGCAGCCACCGACTAGCGGGGGGTAGAACAGATACGCAGTATTTT. It specifies CASSHRLAGGRTDTQYF.

This clonotype has only a few counts. The chain combines TRBV19 with TRBJ2-3; D not certain. V lost 3 bases, J lost 7 bases, and 8 bases lay in between. CDR1 and CDR2 (germline): LNHDA, SQIVND (reference sequence). This CDR3 has 12 residues. DNA of the CDR3: TGTGCCAGTAGTATGGACGTAAATACGCAGTATTTT. Translation gives CASSMDVNTQYF.

The V and J genes are TRBV7-2 and TRBJ2-3, with unresolved D. The length of the CDR3 is 13 residues. V was pared by 2 bases and J by 5 bases, with 8 bases between. Germline assignment: CDR1 SGHTA and CDR2 FQGNSA. The CDR3 sequence is CASSLSIRDTQYF. The CDR3 nucleotides read TGTGCCAGCAGCTTAAGTATTCGAGATACGCAGTATTTT.

This clonotype was counted between two and nine times. The V gene is TRBV7-3, the J gene TRBJ2-7, with 8 positions matching TRBD1. Germline V gives CDR1 SGHTA, CDR2 FQGTGA. The V and J ends lost 0 bases and 2 bases, in that order; junction bases with no gene match: 3. The CDR3 has 15 amino acids. The CDR3 DNA reads as TGTGCCAGCAGCTTAACAGGACAGGGAACCTACGAGCAGTACTTC. This codes for CASSLTGQGTYEQYF. The complete variable domain, with remaining parts taken from reference TRBV7-3 and TRBJ2-7, reads GAGVSQTPSNKVTEKGKYVELRCDPISGHTALYWYRQSLGQGPEFLIYFQGTGAADDSGLPNDRFFAVRPEGSVSTLKIQRTERGDSAVYLCASSLTGQGTYEQYFGPGTRLTVT.

This clonotype was observed at least ten times. The rearrangement joins TRBV5-1 to TRBJ2-7; the D call may be TRBD1 or TRBD2 (5 bases each). The CDR3 loop spans 15 amino acids. Germline lookup yields CDR1 SGHRS and CDR2 YFSETQ. The germline V and J ends were trimmed by 0 bases and 3 bases, with 13 bases remaining between them. The CDR3 sequence is CASSLEWAGSYEQYF. The CDR3 DNA reads as TGCGCCAGCAGCTTGGAATGGGCAGGGAGCTACGAGCAGTACTTC.

In its sample, this clonotype was seen a few times. This chain uses TRBV3-1 with TRBJ2-1; 8 bases are a match to TRBD2. This CDR3 has 17 amino acids. The germline CDR1 and CDR2 sequences are LGHDT and YNNKEL (reference sequence). The junction had 4 bases not matched to a gene; V was cut back by 0 bases and J by 0 bases. The CDR3 nucleotides read TGTGCCAGCAGCCAAGACTCGCGGGGGGCCTCCTACAATGAGCAGTTCTTC. Amino acids: CASSQDSRGASYNEQFF.

The table lists this clonotype with a few counts. The gene calls are TRBV9 and TRBJ2-2; perhaps D is TRBD1 or TRBD2 (5 bases each). Germline CDR1 and CDR2: SGDLS and YYNGEE. V lost 5 bases and J 7 bases, leaving 18 bases between the germline ends. The CDR3 covers 15 residues. CDR3 amino acids: CASRKTGTQGGELFF. CDR3 nucleotides: TGTGCCAGCAGGAAAACCGGGACCCAGGGCGGGGAGCTGTTTTTT.

V usage is TRBV4-2 and J usage is TRBJ2-1; tentatively, D is TRBD2 (5 bases). The V end was cut by 0 bases, the J end by 0 bases, with 12 bases between. This CDR3 has 17 residues. In germline, CDR1 is LGHNA, CDR2 YNFKEQ. The CDR3 sequence is CASSQELSGLSYNEQFF. CDR3 DNA sequence: TGTGCCAGCAGCCAAGAATTGAGCGGTCTCTCCTACAATGAGCAGTTCTTC.

V gene TRBV5-5 combines with J gene TRBJ2-7; D not certain. Germline V CDR1 and CDR2: SGHKS, YYEKEE (reference sequence). This CDR3 is 13 amino acids long. Trimming removed 5 bases at V and 0 bases at J, with 9 bases between. The DNA for the CDR3 is TGTGCCAGCAGTTCAGAAGACTCCTACGAGCAGTACTTC. It encodes CASSSEDSYEQYF.

The genes are TRBV7-2 and TRBJ2-7, with 12 bases lining up with TRBD1. J gave up 3 bases and V 6 bases, and 9 bases lay outside the gene matches. The CDR3 runs 16 residues. From germline, CDR1 is SGHTA and CDR2 FQGNSA. The CDR3 DNA follows: TGTGCCAGCAGTAGAACCGGGACAGGGGGCTACTACGAGCAGTACTTC. It yields the protein CASSRTGTGGYYEQYF.

Only a few counts were recorded for this clonotype. This chain uses TRBV7-9 with TRBJ2-5; D might be TRBD1 (6 bases). CDR3 length equals 16 residues. CDR1 is SEHNR, CDR2 FQNEAQ, per germline (reference sequence). V was trimmed by 5 bases and J by 5 bases, leaving 21 bases between them. CDR3 in amino acids: CASSRPRDKGWETQYF. The CDR3 DNA follows: TGTGCCAGCAGCCGCCCCCGGGACAAGGGGTGGGAGACCCAGTACTTC.

This clonotype was recorded at least ten times. This chain joins TRBV6-2 or TRBV6-3 and TRBJ2-7, with D possibly TRBD1 on 5 matching bases. Trimming shortened V by 6 bases and J by 4 bases, and 16 bases separated the two germline ends. Germline CDR1 MNHEY, CDR2 SVGEGT. The CDR3 runs 14 residues. CDR3: CASSRTPTFYEQYF. The CDR3 nucleotides read TGTGCCAGCAGCCGGACACCTACCTTTTACGAGCAGTACTTC.

The chain couples TRBV30 to TRBJ2-3; 7 nucleotides match TRBD2. This CDR3 has 12 residues. The V gene end was trimmed by 5 bases and the J gene end by 9 bases; junction bases not matched to a gene: 8. Germline V CDR1 and CDR2: GTSNPN, SVGIG (reference sequence). The CDR3 DNA follows: TGTGCCTGGGCGGGGCTAGCGGCGACGCAGTATTTT. It is translated as CAWAGLAATQYF.

This clonotype has at least ten counts. This chain links TRBV6-1 with TRBJ1-3, with D perhaps matching TRBD1 (6 bases). The CDR3 is made up of 15 amino acids. The V and J ends lost 7 bases and 4 bases respectively, with 17 bases between them. Germline CDR1 MNHNS, CDR2 SASEGT. For the CDR3, the DNA is TGTGCCAGCAATACACCCCGGGACAAAGGAAACACCATATATTTT. Translating it yields CASNTPRDKGNTIYF.

This chain joins TRBV25-1 and TRBJ1-2; D gene uncertain. Germline CDR1 and CDR2: MGHDK and SYGVNS. The CDR3 covers 13 residues. Trimming stripped 1 base from V and 8 bases from J, with 11 bases between. The CDR3 protein is CASSEWGGRGYTF. The CDR3, as DNA: TGTGCCAGCAGTGAATGGGGTGGCAGGGGCTACACCTTC.

Here the CDR3 DNA reads TGCGCCAGCAGCCTCCGGACTAGCGGGAGTGGTGAGCAGTTCTTC. Its translation is CASSLRTSGSGEQFF. This chain joins TRBV5-1 and TRBJ2-1, with TRBD2 matching over 13 bases. The V gene end was trimmed by 4 bases and the J gene end by 9 bases; junction bases not matched to a gene: 7. There are 15 residues in the CDR3. Germline assignment: CDR1 SGHRS and CDR2 YFSETQ.

This clonotype was seen more than once but under ten times. This sequence joins TRBV4-3 and TRBJ2-1, with D perhaps given as TRBD1 or TRBD2 (5 bases each). Germline CDR1 is LGHNA and CDR2 is YSLEER. The V end was cut by 4 bases, the J end by 2 bases, with 12 bases between. CDR3 size: 15 residues. In DNA, the CDR3 is TGCGCCAGCAGCCCGGGACCGCAGCCCTACAATGAGCAGTTCTTC. Translating gives CASSPGPQPYNEQFF.

In this sample, this clonotype turned up a few times. The chain links TRBV20-1 to TRBJ2-1; 11 bases are a match to TRBD2. V lost 6 bases, J lost 1 base, and 11 bases stayed unmatched. The CDR3 sequence is 17 residues long. CDR1 and CDR2 from the germline V gene are DFQATT and SNEGSKA (reference sequence). CDR3 sequence: CSAPGRGLAASYNEQFF. CDR3 nucleotides: TGCAGTGCCCCCGGGCGGGGACTAGCGGCATCCTACAATGAGCAGTTCTTC.

The J gene is TRBJ2-1, the V gene TRBV2; the match to TRBD1 covers 8 bases. The germline V gene encodes CDR1 SNHLY and CDR2 FYNNEI. The length of the CDR3 is 14 residues. The J segment lost 6 bases and the V segment lost 4 bases, leaving 5 bases of the junction unmatched. CDR3 protein: CASSAGQGLNEQFF. CDR3 DNA sequence: TGTGCCAGCAGTGCCGGACAGGGCCTCAATGAGCAGTTCTTC. Full variable domain (remainder filled in from reference TRBV2 and TRBJ2-1): EPEVTQTPSHQVTQMGQEVILRCVPISNHLYFYWYRQILGQKVEFLVSFYNNEISEKSEIFDDQFSVERPDGSNFTLKIRSTKLEDSAMYFCASSAGQGLNEQFFGPGTRLTVL.

This clonotype was counted at least ten times. The chain carries TRBV6-2 or TRBV6-3 and TRBJ2-1; TRBD2 aligns across 12 bases. J gave up 4 bases and V 5 bases, and 3 bases lay outside the gene matches. Germline V CDR1 and CDR2: MNHEY, SVGEGT. The CDR3 spans 15 residues. In DNA, the CDR3 is TGTGCCAGCAGTAGACTAGCGGGGGAGTACAATGAGCAGTTCTTC. Protein sequence: CASSRLAGEYNEQFF.

This clonotype showed up just once. The CDR3 spells CTRSFRSLGVLVGDTEAFF. Written as DNA, the CDR3 is TGTACCCGCAGTTTTAGAAGTCTAGGTGTTCTGGTTGGGGACACTGAAGCTTTCTTT. This chain connects TRBV12-3 or TRBV12-4 to TRBJ1-1; the D is unclear. The CDR3 runs to 19 residues.